The next 9 T cell receptor beta chains were all read from a single sample in a study of shared clonotypes between healthy human individuals. Produced via immunoSEQ multiplex PCR; TCRdb's table is partial and in-frame only. Altogether approximately 2,000,000 clones are present, 92% being singletons, with the ten largest covering approximately 0.4%. Input material: naive CD4+ T cells from PBMCs. Subset meaning: CD45RA+ positively selected. The source is a man aged 18 to 29 in good health. Some clones in this sample may be carry-over from other donors' samples.

The rearrangement uses TRBV29-1 and TRBJ2-1; unclear D gene. The germline gives CDR1 SQVTM, CDR2 ANQGSEA. The CDR3 is made up of 11 amino acids. V was clipped by 6 bases and J by 10 bases, with 13 bases between them. The DNA of the CDR3 is TGCAGCGTCAGGAAAACGCAAGAGCAGTTCTTC. Its translation is CSVRKTQEQFF.

The chain's CDR3 is CASIGTGRGDTQYF. DNA of the CDR3: TGTGCCAGCATAGGGACAGGGAGGGGAGATACGCAGTATTTT. The chain carries TRBV13 and TRBJ2-3; 9 bases align to TRBD1. Germline lookup yields CDR1 PRHDT and CDR2 FYEKMQ (reference sequence). The V segment lost 7 bases and the J segment 5 bases; nucleotides outside the gene matches: 7. The CDR3 consists of 14 residues.

The J gene is TRBJ2-3, the V gene TRBV6-1, with TRBD1 matching 8 bases. V gave up 4 bases and J gave up 6 bases; unmatched junction bases: 6. Germline V gene data show CDR1 as MNHNS and CDR2 as SASEGT. The CDR3 spans 14 residues. In nucleotides, the CDR3 is TGTGCCAGCAGTGCAGGACAGGGCCCCGATACGCAGTATTTT. Protein product: CASSAGQGPDTQYF.

The chain is built from TRBV28 and TRBJ1-2, with no clear D. The CDR3 contains 13 residues. Germline values: CDR1 MDHEN, CDR2 SYDVKM. V gave up 4 bases and J gave up 7 bases, with 13 bases separating them. CDR3 nucleotide sequence: TGTGCCAGCAGTTCCGTCCGGGTGGGTGGCTACACCTTC. Translating it yields CASSSVRVGGYTF.

The J gene is TRBJ2-2, the V gene TRBV28, with TRBD2 identical over 8 bases. In germline, CDR1 is MDHEN, CDR2 SYDVKM. Trimming took 6 bases from V and 4 from J; bases not matched to a gene: 7. This CDR3 contains 15 residues. CDR3 nucleotide sequence: TGTGCCAGCAGCACTAGCGGAGGCGGCACCGGGGAGCTGTTTTTT. Its translation is CASSTSGGGTGELFF.

The gene calls are TRBV30 and TRBJ1-5; D gene uncertain. The V gene's germline CDR1 is GTSNPN and CDR2 SVGIG (reference sequence). This CDR3 region has 14 residues. Trimming pared 0 bases from V and 4 bases from J, leaving 10 bases between. The CDR3, as DNA: TGTGCCTGGAGTGTAAGACGGAGAAATCAGCCCCAGCATTTT. Its protein is CAWSVRRRNQPQHF.

The chain combines TRBV11-2 with TRBJ1-2, with 7 bases that match TRBD1. Trimming cost V 5 bases and J 4 bases; bases outside gene matches: 7. CDR3 length equals 14 residues. Germline assignment: CDR1 SGHAT and CDR2 FQNNGV. CDR3 residues: CASSRLDRIYGYTF. The CDR3 bases are TGTGCCAGCAGCCGACTGGACAGGATCTATGGCTACACCTTC.

The chain couples TRBV27 to TRBJ1-4, with D perhaps TRBD1 (6 bases). Germline CDR1 and CDR2: MNHEY and SMNVEV (reference sequence). This CDR3 comprises 17 residues. The germline V and J ends were trimmed by 0 bases and 8 bases, with 19 bases remaining between them. The CDR3, as DNA: TGTGCCAGCAGTTTATCGATGAGGGGGGGCAGATACGAAAAACTGTTTTTT. Its protein is CASSLSMRGGRYEKLFF.

This clone showed up just once. This sequence joins TRBV6-5 and TRBJ1-4; D is ambiguous. The V end was cut by 0 bases, the J end by 7 bases, with 12 bases between. The CDR3 loop spans 15 amino acids. Germline lookup yields CDR1 MNHEY and CDR2 SVGAGI. Here the CDR3 DNA reads TGTGCCAGCAGTTACTCGCGGGAGGGCAGTGAAAAACTGTTTTTT. It is translated as CASSYSREGSEKLFF.